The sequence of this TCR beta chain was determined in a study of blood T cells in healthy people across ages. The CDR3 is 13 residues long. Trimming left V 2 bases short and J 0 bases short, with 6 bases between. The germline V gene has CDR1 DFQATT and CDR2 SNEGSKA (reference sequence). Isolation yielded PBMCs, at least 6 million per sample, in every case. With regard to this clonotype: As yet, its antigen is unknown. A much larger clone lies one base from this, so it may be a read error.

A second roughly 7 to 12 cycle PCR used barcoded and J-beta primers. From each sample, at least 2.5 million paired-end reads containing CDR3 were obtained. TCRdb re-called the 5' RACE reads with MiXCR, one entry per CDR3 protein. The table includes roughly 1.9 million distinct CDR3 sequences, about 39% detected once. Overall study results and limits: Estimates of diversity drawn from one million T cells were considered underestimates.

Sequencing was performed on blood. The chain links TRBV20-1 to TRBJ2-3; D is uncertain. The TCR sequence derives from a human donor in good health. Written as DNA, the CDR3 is TGCAGTGCTAGACGTCCTAGCACAGATACGCAGTATTTT. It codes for CSARRPSTDTQYF.